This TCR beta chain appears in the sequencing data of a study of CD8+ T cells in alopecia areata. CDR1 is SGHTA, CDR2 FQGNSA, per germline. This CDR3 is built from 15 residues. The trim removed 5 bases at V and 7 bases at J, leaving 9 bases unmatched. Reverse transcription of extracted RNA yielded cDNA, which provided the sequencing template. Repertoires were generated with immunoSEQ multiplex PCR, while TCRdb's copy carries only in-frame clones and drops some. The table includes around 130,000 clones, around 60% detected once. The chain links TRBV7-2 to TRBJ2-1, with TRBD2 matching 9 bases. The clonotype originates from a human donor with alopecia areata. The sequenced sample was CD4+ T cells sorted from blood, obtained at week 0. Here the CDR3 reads CASSRSGSILNEQFF. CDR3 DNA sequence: TGTGCCAGCAGCCGTAGCGGGAGTATATTAAATGAGCAGTTCTTC.